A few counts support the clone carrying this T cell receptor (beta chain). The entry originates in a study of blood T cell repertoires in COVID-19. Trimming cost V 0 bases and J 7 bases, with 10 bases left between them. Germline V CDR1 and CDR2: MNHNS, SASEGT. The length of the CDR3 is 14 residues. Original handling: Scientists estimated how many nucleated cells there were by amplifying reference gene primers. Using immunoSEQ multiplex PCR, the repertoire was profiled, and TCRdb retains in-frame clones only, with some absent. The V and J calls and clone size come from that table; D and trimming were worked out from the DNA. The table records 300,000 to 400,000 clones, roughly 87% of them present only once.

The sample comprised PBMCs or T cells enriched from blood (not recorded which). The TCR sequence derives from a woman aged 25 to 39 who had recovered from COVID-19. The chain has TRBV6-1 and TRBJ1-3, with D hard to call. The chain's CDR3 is CASSEALRGNTIYF. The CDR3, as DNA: TGTGCCAGCAGTGAAGCGCTTCGAGGGAACACCATATATTTT.